A selection of T cell receptor beta chains follows, all from one sample in a study of beta chain features in type 1 diabetes. The method was immunoSEQ multiplex PCR; TCRdb's version includes in-frame clones alone and lacks a portion of them. This table has about 360,000 clones, around 13% appearing once. Sequenced material: naive CD4+ T cells from blood. The source of these receptors is a woman between 18 and 29 years old with type 1 diabetes. Each CDR3 is given with its conserved first and last residue. D genes are given only for firm matches. Where a row states a size, it is once, few, many or the class of an expanded clone; other rows omit it.

j_call v_call d_call clone_size cdr3_aa cdr3_nt
TRBJ1-6 TRBV28 - - CASSFGQGGSPLHF TGTGCCAGCAGTTTTGGTCAGGGAGGGTCACCCCTCCACTTT
TRBJ1-5 TRBV2 - - CASSLDTPRPQHF TGTGCCAGCAGTTTAGACACCCCGCGGCCCCAGCATTTT
TRBJ2-3 TRBV6-6 TRBD1 few CASSGQGPDTQYF TGTGCCAGCAGTGGACAGGGGCCAGATACGCAGTATTTT
TRBJ2-7 TRBV6-1 - - CASSPSGYEQYF TGTGCCAGCAGCCCCTCAGGGTACGAGCAGTACTTC
TRBJ2-5 TRBV18 - - CASSLRVAGPYQETQYF TGTGCCAGCTCACTACGCGTGGCAGGGCCCTACCAAGAGACCCAGTACTTC
TRBJ2-5 TRBV5-1 - - CASSLERLQETQYF TGCGCCAGCAGCTTGGAGCGGCTACAAGAGACCCAGTACTTC
TRBJ2-1 TRBV18 - few CASSPLSPEQFF TGTGCCAGCTCACCACTAAGCCCCGAGCAGTTCTTC
TRBJ2-5 TRBV11-2 - few CASSLVGGQIQETQYF TGTGCCAGCAGCTTAGTCGGTGGGCAGATTCAAGAGACCCAGTACTTC
TRBJ1-1 TRBV29-1 - few CSVEGRTEKVAFF TGCAGCGTTGAAGGTAGAACGGAGAAGGTAGCTTTCTTT
TRBJ2-7 TRBV2 - - CASVRGQEQYF TGTGCCAGCGTAAGGGGACAAGAGCAGTACTTC
TRBJ2-5 TRBV18 TRBD1 - CASSPRQGAEETQYF TGTGCCAGCTCACCGAGACAGGGGGCGGAAGAGACCCAGTACTTC
TRBJ1-5 TRBV29-1 - few CSVETDINQPQHF TGCAGCGTTGAAACGGACATCAATCAGCCCCAGCATTTT
TRBJ2-5 TRBV20-1 - few CSATAEGTQYF TGCAGTGCAACCGCCGAGGGGACCCAGTACTTC
TRBJ1-5 TRBV11-2 - few CASSPGFRGIKGPQHF TGTGCCAGCAGCCCAGGATTCAGGGGCATCAAGGGGCCCCAGCATTTT
TRBJ2-3 TRBV9 TRBD2 - CASSHSGRAADTQYF TGTGCCAGCAGCCATAGCGGGAGGGCCGCAGATACGCAGTATTTT
TRBJ2-1 TRBV11-3 TRBD2 - CASSSQREVQFF TGTGCCAGCAGCTCCCAGCGGGAGGTGCAGTTCTTC
TRBJ2-1 TRBV5-1 - - CASSSPRGGNEQFF TGCGCCAGCAGCTCGCCACGCGGTGGCAATGAGCAGTTCTTC
TRBJ2-7 TRBV4-3 - - CASSPGGSYEQYF TGCGCCAGCAGCCCCGGGGGATCCTACGAGCAGTACTTC
TRBJ1-3 TRBV7-2 - few CASKVEGYGSGNTIYF TGTGCCAGCAAAGTCGAGGGTTATGGTTCTGGAAACACCATATATTTT
TRBJ2-7 TRBV9 TRBD2 - CASTRTSGSHEQYF TGTGCCAGCACCCGGACTAGCGGGAGCCACGAGCAGTACTTC
TRBJ1-2 TRBV28 - - CASSLNGPGYTF TGTGCCAGCAGCCTGAACGGTCCGGGCTACACCTTC
TRBJ2-3 TRBV15 TRBD2 - CATSPRGLAGTDTQYF TGTGCCACCAGCCCCCGGGGACTAGCGGGCACAGATACGCAGTATTTT
TRBJ2-5 TRBV28 TRBD2 few CASSLAGTETQYF TGTGCCAGCAGTCTAGCGGGTACCGAGACCCAGTACTTC
TRBJ2-2 TRBV5-6 TRBD2 few CASSLGLALTGELFF TGTGCCAGCAGCTTGGGACTAGCGTTGACCGGGGAGCTGTTTTTT
TRBJ2-7 TRBV11-2 - few CASSLAGRWNEQYF TGTGCCAGCAGCTTAGCAGGGCGGTGGAACGAGCAGTACTTC
TRBJ1-1 TRBV5-1 - - CASSLGGAGNTEAFF TGCGCCAGCAGCTTGGGTGGGGCAGGGAACACTGAAGCTTTCTTT
TRBJ2-5 TRBV30 TRBD2 few CAWSMPSGSWETQYF TGTGCCTGGAGTATGCCTAGCGGGAGTTGGGAGACCCAGTACTTC
TRBJ2-5 TRBV9 - - CASGGGAGTQETQYF TGTGCCAGCGGAGGGGGGGCGGGGACCCAAGAGACCCAGTACTTC
TRBJ1-1 TRBV7-9 - few CASSLSSGEAFF TGTGCCAGCAGCCTCAGCAGCGGGGAAGCTTTCTTT
TRBJ1-6 TRBV15 - - CATSRTGVTYNSPLHF TGTGCCACCAGCAGGACCGGGGTCACCTATAATTCACCCCTCCACTTT
TRBJ1-2 TRBV7-9 - - CASSYDGYGYTF TGTGCCAGCAGTTACGACGGGTATGGCTACACCTTC
TRBJ2-5 TRBV7-9 TRBD2 few CASSSWLGRAGKETQYF TGTGCCAGCAGCTCCTGGTTAGGTCGAGCGGGGAAAGAGACCCAGTACTTC
TRBJ1-1 TRBV12-5 - few CASGLRGSTEAFF TGTGCTAGTGGTTTGAGAGGGTCCACTGAAGCTTTCTTT
TRBJ2-5 TRBV11-3 - - CASSLRSGETQYF TGTGCCAGCAGCCTCCGGAGCGGCGAGACCCAGTACTTC
TRBJ1-2 TRBV6-6 - few CASSPGYGYTF TGTGCCAGCAGCCCAGGGTATGGCTACACCTTC
TRBJ2-3 TRBV7-2 TRBD2 - CASSPHRGGGSWGTDTQYF TGTGCCAGCAGCCCCCACCGCGGGGGGGGGTCTTGGGGCACAGATACGCAGTATTTT
TRBJ2-1 TRBV6-6 - - CASSYGGGTEQFF TGTGCCAGCAGTTACGGGGGGGGCACTGAGCAGTTCTTC
TRBJ1-1 TRBV5-1 - - CASSLDGFNTEAFF TGCGCCAGCAGCTTGGACGGGTTCAACACTGAAGCTTTCTTT
TRBJ1-2 TRBV18 TRBD1 - CASSPQTGKDYGYTF TGTGCCAGCTCACCACAGACAGGGAAGGACTATGGCTACACCTTC
TRBJ2-3 TRBV9 TRBD2 - CASSPRSGRPVDTQYF TGTGCCAGCAGCCCCCGGAGCGGGAGGCCCGTAGATACGCAGTATTTT
TRBJ2-2 TRBV15 - few CATSRLERRAGELFF TGTGCCACCAGCAGGCTCGAAAGGAGGGCCGGGGAGCTGTTTTTT
TRBJ1-5 TRBV29-1 - - CSVGWGGNQPQHF TGCAGCGTTGGATGGGGGGGGAATCAGCCCCAGCATTTT